These T cell receptor beta chains were read from a single sample in a study of shared clonotypes between healthy human individuals. Measured with immunoSEQ multiplex PCR; TCRdb has only the in-frame clones, and not every one. The sample contains 600,000 or so clones, 98% of which appear only once. Specimen: naive CD8+ T cells sorted from blood. The receptors originated from a man aged 25-45 years in good health. Each CDR3 is given without its conserved first and last residue. Only part of the rows carry a size: once, few, many, or a class if the clone is expanded.

v_call clone_size cdr3_aa
TRBV6-5 - ASSYSQGEQY
TRBV29-1 - SVENDGDTEAF
TRBV7-2 - ASGYPYNEQF
TRBV27 - TPWQETQY
TRBV19 - ASSTGTSGRALAFNEQF
TRBV9 - ASSVGISDDYSNQPQH
TRBV28 few ASSSTNGDRAYEQY
TRBV9 - ASSAGAEGRYNEQF
TRBV19 - ASSIGRTGGSYEQY
TRBV27 - ASTMTLQGRHNEQF
TRBV4-1 once ASSPYLLETQY
TRBV7-9 - ASSFTGVGQPQH
TRBV14 - ASSQGGQAFTYEQY
TRBV7-9 - ASSLPENTEAF
TRBV10-1 - ASSETNAPPTGELF
TRBV9 - ASSVDEGGDGYT
TRBV11-2 - ASSYGSSYEQY
TRBV19 - ASSWGEYNEQF
TRBV11-2 - ASSPRGSGTDTQY
TRBV4-3 - ASSAESLGLAEYNEQF
TRBV4-1 once ASSQDRNSGGNEQF
TRBV4-3 - ASSQDGAGGPSYEQY
TRBV30 - AWGGRPSDEQY
TRBV28 - ASSWTGDTDTQY
TRBV19 - ASSIRATVSQPQH
TRBV19 - ASSIEGQGNYEQY
TRBV27 - ASSLDRGRVNEQF
TRBV11-1 - ASSQVGTGYNEQF
TRBV29-1 - SVEGQGRDNEQF
TRBV13 - ASSLAGQGDEKLF
TRBV9 - ASSLQGNYGYT
TRBV9 - ASSGNRGGDTEAF
TRBV6-5 - ASSYSLTGESYEQY
TRBV7-9 - ASSLSRRDRGNTIY
TRBV6-1 - ASSENLEQY
TRBV6-6 - ASSYTPGTNAYEQY
TRBV7-3 once ASSQQLAEYNEQF